These 32 T cell receptor beta chains were sequenced from one sample in a study of blood T cell repertoires in COVID-19. This table comes from immunoSEQ multiplex PCR, and its TCRdb copy is limited to in-frame clones, with some not included. This sample carries 60,000 to 70,000 clones, around 86% of them seen once, and the ten largest clones take roughly 2.9%. The sample consisted of peripheral blood. Receptor source: a man older than 75 with acute or convalescent COVID-19.

The table lists this clone with a few counts. Within the sample, other DNA sequences also encode this same CDR3. The V and J genes are TRBV28 and TRBJ1-3; 7 nucleotides match TRBD1. Trimming took 6 bases from V and 4 from J; bases not matched to a gene: 9. Germline CDR1 and CDR2: MDHEN and SYDVKM. CDR3 length equals 15 residues. The CDR3 spells CASRSDRVPGNTIYF. CDR3 sequence (DNA): TGTGCCAGCAGGTCCGACAGGGTTCCAGGAAACACCATATATTTT.

The chain combines TRBV5-4 with TRBJ1-3, with 9 bases aligning to TRBD1. Germline V gene lookup returns CDR1 SGHNT and CDR2 YYREEE (reference sequence). The ends lost 2 bases at V and 2 bases at J; junction bases unmatched: 5. The CDR3 covers 16 residues. The CDR3 sequence: CASSFRTGAPGNTIYF. The CDR3 DNA reads TGTGCCAGCAGCTTCAGGACAGGGGCACCTGGAAACACCATATATTTT.

V gene TRBV27 combines with J gene TRBJ1-2, with TRBD1 matching 8 bases. This CDR3 comprises 13 residues. Germline-derived CDR1 and CDR2 are MNHEY and SMNVEV (reference sequence). Trimming removed 2 bases from V and 8 bases from J; junction bases left unmatched: 4. The CDR3 coding sequence is TGTGCCAGCAGTTTAGGACAGGGAGGCGGCTACACCTTC. It codes for CASSLGQGGGYTF.

The chain couples TRBV25-1 to TRBJ1-1; tentatively, D is TRBD1 (5 bases). The CDR3 spans 16 residues. Germline-derived CDR1 and CDR2 are MGHDK and SYGVNS. The germline V and J ends were trimmed by 6 bases and 4 bases, with 21 bases remaining between them. For the CDR3, the DNA is TGTGCCAGCAGGACCCCAGGTGGGGGGGGTGGCACTGAAGCTTTCTTT. Protein: CASRTPGGGGGTEAFF.

V usage is TRBV3-1 (or the pseudogene TRBV3-2) and J usage is TRBJ1-1; D uncertain. Trimming took 4 bases from V and 3 from J, leaving 6 bases between them. Germline CDR1 LGHDT, CDR2 YNNKEL (reference sequence). This CDR3 region has 12 residues. CDR3 nucleotide sequence: TGTGCCAGCAGCCCTCGCGACACTGAAGCTTTCTTT. Its translation: CASSPRDTEAFF.

The chain couples TRBV29-1 to TRBJ2-7, with 10 bases fitting TRBD2. The CDR3 length is 15 residues. V shed 5 bases and J 3 bases; nucleotides not matched to a gene: 10. Looked up from germline, CDR1 is SQVTM and CDR2 is ANQGSEA. Written as DNA, the CDR3 is TGCAGCGTTTGGACTAGCGGAAGTTCGCTCTACGAGCAGTACTTC. It codes for CSVWTSGSSLYEQYF.

The gene calls are TRBV27 and TRBJ1-3; 8 bases are a match to TRBD1. CDR3 size: 15 residues. V trimming: 5 bases; J trimming: 2 bases; junction bases outside the gene matches: 5. The germline V gene encodes CDR1 MNHEY and CDR2 SMNVEV (reference sequence). The CDR3 bases are TGTGCCAGCAGTGCGCTGACAGGGGCTGGAAACACCATATATTTT. It specifies CASSALTGAGNTIYF.

The chain employs TRBV19 and TRBJ1-2; 10 bases map to TRBD1. V trimming: 7 bases; J trimming: 3 bases; junction bases outside the gene matches: 8. CDR1 is LNHDA and CDR2 is SQIVND in the germline V gene (reference sequence). CDR3 length equals 15 residues. The CDR3, as DNA: TGTGCCAGTATCACCACCGGGACAGGGGACTATGGCTACACCTTC. Translated: CASITTGTGDYGYTF.

This clone was seen a few times. This chain links TRBV5-1 with TRBJ2-3; TRBD1 matches 7 bases. CDR1 is SGHRS and CDR2 is YFSETQ in the germline V gene. With 2 bases clipped from V and 6 bases from J, the junction kept 3 bases outside the gene matches. The length of the CDR3 is 13 residues. CDR3 in amino acids: CASSLKGADTQYF. CDR3 coding DNA: TGCGCCAGCAGCTTAAAGGGGGCGGATACGCAGTATTTT.

V and J are TRBV9 and TRBJ2-1, with 9 bases identical to TRBD1. Unmatched junction bases numbered 3, after V lost 3 bases and J lost 2 bases. The CDR3 covers 15 residues. Germline lookup yields CDR1 SGDLS and CDR2 YYNGEE. The DNA of the CDR3 is TGTGCCAGCAGCGGGGGACAGGGAACCTACAATGAGCAGTTCTTC. Translated: CASSGGQGTYNEQFF.

This clone was observed once. The chain combines TRBV19 with TRBJ1-2; TRBD1 might be the D (6 bases). Germline CDR1 is LNHDA and CDR2 is SQIVND (reference sequence). The V end was cut by 5 bases, the J end by 0 bases, with 19 bases between. The CDR3 length is 17 residues. The CDR3, as DNA: TGTGCCAGTAGTGCGGTACAACAGGGAGATGCTAACTATGGCTACACCTTC. Its translation is CASSAVQQGDANYGYTF.

The gene calls are TRBV7-9 and TRBJ2-7, with TRBD1 as a possible D gene (6 bases). This CDR3 has 13 amino acids. Germline assignment: CDR1 SEHNR and CDR2 FQNEAQ (reference sequence). Between the trimmed V and J ends, which lost 7 bases and 6 bases, there was a span of 16 bases. CDR3 sequence: CASKEQGAREQYF. CDR3 in DNA: TGTGCCAGCAAAGAACAGGGCGCTCGCGAGCAGTACTTC.

The chain carries TRBV14 and TRBJ1-2; weak D call: TRBD1 (5 bases). The ends were cut back, 0 bases at V and 13 bases at J, with 18 bases in the middle. The CDR3 length is 14 residues. Looked up from germline, CDR1 is SGHDN and CDR2 is FVKESK. DNA for the CDR3: TGTGCCAGCAGCCAAGATTCGGCGGCAGGGAGGGTCACCTTC. It specifies CASSQDSAAGRVTF.

The sample holds a few counts of this clone. This chain joins TRBV5-1 and TRBJ2-1; D may be TRBD2 (5 bases). With 0 bases removed from V and 10 bases from J, the gap between germline ends came to 8 bases. Looked up from germline, CDR1 is SGHRS and CDR2 is YFSETQ. The CDR3 is 12 amino acids. Here the CDR3 DNA reads TGCGCCAGCAGCTTGGTGAGGGTCGAGCAGTTCTTC. Translation gives CASSLVRVEQFF.

The gene calls are TRBV7-9 and TRBJ1-5; no firm D call. Germline V gene data show CDR1 as SEHNR and CDR2 as FQNEAQ (reference sequence). V was trimmed by 5 bases and J by 5 bases, leaving 7 bases between them. The CDR3 totals 12 residues. This CDR3 reads CASSPGDQPQHF. The CDR3 DNA follows: TGTGCCAGCAGCCCCGGAGATCAGCCCCAGCATTTT.

This rearrangement joins TRBV6-4 to TRBJ1-4; possibly TRBD1 for D (5 bases). In germline, CDR1 is MRHNA, CDR2 SNTAGT. The CDR3 loop spans 15 amino acids. Trimming left V 5 bases short and J 7 bases short, with 17 bases between. The CDR3 spells CASSPGAGESEKLFF. The CDR3 DNA sequence: TGTGCCAGCAGTCCCGGAGCGGGGGAAAGTGAAAAACTGTTTTTT.

In its sample, this clone was seen a few times. The chain links TRBV4-3 to TRBJ1-2, with no clear D. The CDR3 runs 15 residues. Germline CDR1 is LGHNA and CDR2 is YSLEER. With 1 base removed from V and 0 bases from J, the gap between germline ends came to 9 bases. The CDR3 region is CASSQGHTANYGYTF. The DNA for the CDR3 is TGCGCCAGCAGCCAAGGACACACAGCTAACTATGGCTACACCTTC.

The CDR3 nucleotides read TGCGCCAGCAGCTTGATCCCACAGGGGATGAGAAACACCATATATTTT. Its translation: CASSLIPQGMRNTIYF. V usage is TRBV5-1 and J usage is TRBJ1-3, with 7 bases aligning to TRBD1. Germline V gene lookup returns CDR1 SGHRS and CDR2 YFSETQ. The CDR3 is made up of 16 amino acids. J lost 5 bases, V lost 1 base, and 9 bases had no gene match.

V gene TRBV29-1 combines with J gene TRBJ1-2, with D perhaps matching TRBD1 (6 bases). This CDR3 is 12 amino acids long. V was trimmed by 5 bases and J by 4 bases, leaving 11 bases between them. Looked up from germline, CDR1 is SQVTM and CDR2 is ANQGSEA. In DNA form, the CDR3 reads TGCAGCGTTATAACAGGGTCCTATGGCTACACCTTC. This codes for CSVITGSYGYTF.

This sequence joins TRBV27 and TRBJ1-6; a weak D match, TRBD1 (6 bases). Per the germline V gene, CDR1 is MNHEY and CDR2 is SMNVEV (reference sequence). This CDR3 has 17 amino acids. V gave up 8 bases and J gave up 5 bases, with 22 bases separating them. CDR3 nucleotide sequence: TGTGCCAGCCGGTTGTCTTATGGGGGCGGCAATAATTCACCCCTCCACTTT. Residues: CASRLSYGGGNNSPLHF.

The V gene is TRBV4-3, the J gene TRBJ1-2; 8 bases are a match to TRBD1. The length of the CDR3 is 15 residues. The V and J ends lost 3 bases and 2 bases, in that order; junction bases with no gene match: 5. Germline-derived CDR1 and CDR2 are LGHNA and YSLEER. The CDR3 DNA is TGCGCCAGCAGCCAGCAGGGGGCCAGGAACTATGGCTACACCTTC. It translates to CASSQQGARNYGYTF.

Turning to this clone: A read error may account for a junction end that differs from germline. The chain has TRBV6-1 and TRBJ1-4, with a possible D match to TRBD1 (5 bases). The CDR3 is 15 amino acids. The germline V gene encodes CDR1 MNHNS and CDR2 SASEGT. In DNA form, the CDR3 reads TGTGCCAGCAGAGAAGAGGGCAGGGAAAATGAAAAACTGTTTTTT. This sequence encodes CASREEGRENEKLFF.

This chain joins TRBV18 and TRBJ1-1, with no clear D. Per the germline V gene, CDR1 is KGHSH and CDR2 is LQKENI. The CDR3 is 14 residues long. The germline V and J ends were trimmed by 0 bases and 1 base, with 6 bases remaining between them. The CDR3 spells CASSPPRANTEAFF. The CDR3 bases are TGTGCCAGCTCACCACCGAGGGCGAACACTGAAGCTTTCTTT.

To note about this clone: Other nucleotide sequences from this sample produce the same CDR3. The chain has TRBV18 and TRBJ1-2; 9 nucleotides line up with TRBD1. The germline CDR1 and CDR2 sequences are KGHSH and LQKENI. V was clipped by 3 bases and J by 4 bases; unmatched bases: 3. The CDR3 is 14 amino acids. The chain's CDR3 is CASSPGTGSYGYTF. CDR3 bases: TGTGCCAGCTCACCCGGGACAGGGAGCTATGGCTACACCTTC.

This chain connects TRBV25-1 to TRBJ2-1; D remains ambiguous. There are 15 residues in the CDR3. Germline-derived CDR1 and CDR2 are MGHDK and SYGVNS. Between the trimmed V and J ends, which lost 5 bases and 0 bases, there was a span of 11 bases. CDR3: CASSTVVNSYNEQFF. DNA for the CDR3: TGTGCCAGCAGTACTGTGGTAAACTCCTACAATGAGCAGTTCTTC. The entire variable domain, with the rest obtained from reference TRBV25-1 and TRBJ2-1, is as follows: EADIYQTPRYLVIGTGKKITLECSQTMGHDKMYWYQQDPGMELHLIHYSYGVNSTEKGDLSSESTVSRIRTEHFPLTLESARPSHTSQYLCASSTVVNSYNEQFFGPGTRLTVL.

This chain joins TRBV30 and TRBJ2-4; 14 bases agree with TRBD2. The CDR3 extends over 15 amino acids. Germline V CDR1 and CDR2: GTSNPN, SVGIG (reference sequence). With 5 bases clipped from V and 6 bases from J, the junction kept 6 bases outside the gene matches. CDR3 residues: CAWGLAGGLGNIQYF. In DNA form, the CDR3 reads TGTGCCTGGGGACTAGCGGGAGGCCTGGGAAACATTCAGTACTTC.

V gene TRBV5-4 combines with J gene TRBJ1-6, with 9 positions matching TRBD1. Germline lookup yields CDR1 SGHNT and CDR2 YYREEE (reference sequence). The CDR3 is 15 amino acids. V was pared by 5 bases and J by 9 bases, with 9 bases of the junction left unmatched. CDR3 nucleotides: TGTGCCAGCAGTATCGTGACAGGGGGAAGTTCACCCCTCCACTTT. It translates to CASSIVTGGSSPLHF.

The chain joins TRBV27 to TRBJ2-1; D might be TRBD1 (5 bases). The CDR3 totals 13 residues. Germline-derived CDR1 and CDR2 are MNHEY and SMNVEV (reference sequence). Deletions cut 4 bases from V and 12 bases from J, with 16 bases between. CDR3: CASSSGPSGVQFF. CDR3 DNA sequence: TGTGCCAGCAGTTCAGGGCCTTCCGGTGTGCAGTTCTTC.

This chain links TRBV7-8 with TRBJ1-1; 7 bases fit TRBD1. The CDR3 loop spans 13 amino acids. The ends lost 5 bases at V and 5 bases at J; junction bases unmatched: 5. In germline, CDR1 is SGHVS, CDR2 FQNEAQ. Here the CDR3 reads CASSIDRATEAFF. Written as DNA, the CDR3 is TGTGCCAGCAGCATCGACAGGGCGACTGAAGCTTTCTTT. Based on the CDR3 plus reference TRBV7-8 and TRBJ1-1, the full variable domain is GAGVSQSPRYKVAKRGQDVALRCDPISGHVSLFWYQQALGQGPEFLTYFQNEAQLDKSGLPSDRFFAERPEGSVSTLKIQRTQQEDSAVYLCASSIDRATEAFFGQGTRLTVV.

The J gene is TRBJ2-5, the V gene TRBV28, with 9 bases fitting TRBD2. Losses at the gene ends were 6 bases for V and 7 bases for J; bases not matched to a gene: 3. The germline gives CDR1 MDHEN, CDR2 SYDVKM. The CDR3 totals 12 residues. The CDR3 nucleotides are TGTGCCAGCAGAGCGGGAGGTGGGACCCAGTACTTC. Its translation: CASRAGGGTQYF.

V is TRBV6-9 and J is TRBJ1-1, with 9 bases fitting TRBD1. Losses at the gene ends were 4 bases for V and 4 bases for J; bases not matched to a gene: 4. Germline V gives CDR1 MNHGY, CDR2 SVAAGI. The CDR3 is 14 residues long. The CDR3 DNA reads as TGTGCCAGCAGTTGGACAGGGGACGGCACTGAAGCTTTCTTT. Its protein product is CASSWTGDGTEAFF.

This clone has more than one count but fewer than ten. The CDR3 loop is CAWSLGVGNSPLHF. The CDR3 DNA reads as TGTGCCTGGAGTCTAGGGGTCGGCAATTCACCCCTCCACTTT. The chain joins TRBV30 to TRBJ1-6, with D perhaps matching TRBD1 (5 bases). The V end lost 2 bases, the J end lost 7 bases, and 12 bases lay between the germline ends. This CDR3 comprises 14 residues. Germline V gene lookup returns CDR1 GTSNPN and CDR2 SVGIG (reference sequence).